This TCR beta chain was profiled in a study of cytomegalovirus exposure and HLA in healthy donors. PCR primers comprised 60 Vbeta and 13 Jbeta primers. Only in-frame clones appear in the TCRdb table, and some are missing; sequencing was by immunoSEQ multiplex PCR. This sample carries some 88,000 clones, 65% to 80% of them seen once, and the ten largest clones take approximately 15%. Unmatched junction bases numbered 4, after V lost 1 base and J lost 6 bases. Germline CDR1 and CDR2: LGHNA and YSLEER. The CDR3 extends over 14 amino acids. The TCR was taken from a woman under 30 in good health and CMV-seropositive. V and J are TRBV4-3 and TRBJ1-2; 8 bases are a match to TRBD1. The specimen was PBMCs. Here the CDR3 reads CASSQAKTGDGYTF. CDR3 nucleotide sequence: TGCGCCAGCAGCCAAGCGAAGACAGGGGATGGCTACACCTTC.